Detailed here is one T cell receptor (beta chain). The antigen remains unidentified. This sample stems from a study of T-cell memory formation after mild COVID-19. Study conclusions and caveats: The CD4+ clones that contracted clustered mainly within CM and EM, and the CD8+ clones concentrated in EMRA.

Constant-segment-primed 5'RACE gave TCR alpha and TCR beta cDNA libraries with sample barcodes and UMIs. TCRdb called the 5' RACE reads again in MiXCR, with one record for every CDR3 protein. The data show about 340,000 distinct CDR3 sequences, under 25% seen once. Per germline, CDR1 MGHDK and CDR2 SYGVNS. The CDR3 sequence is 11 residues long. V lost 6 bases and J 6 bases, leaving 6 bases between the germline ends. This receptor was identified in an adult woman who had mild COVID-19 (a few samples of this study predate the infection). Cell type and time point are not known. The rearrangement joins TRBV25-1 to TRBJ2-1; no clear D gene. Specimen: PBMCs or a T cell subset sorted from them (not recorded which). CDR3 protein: CASRLSNEQFF. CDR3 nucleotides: TGTGCCAGCAGGCTCAGCAATGAGCAGTTCTTC.